This T cell receptor beta chain emerged from a study of T cell repertoires in cytomegalovirus infection. As for the study in general: In the study, CMV epitopes included recently identified HLA-C-restricted and well-studied HLA-B-restricted ones. Through public TCR beta signatures, both CMV infection and matching HLA type were indicated.

This clonotype was counted between two and nine times. Its target is unknown. Trimming took 10 bases from V and 0 from J, leaving 3 bases between them. This CDR3 has 11 residues. Looked up from germline, CDR1 is LNHDA and CDR2 is SQIVND (reference sequence). TCRdb recomputed calls from the reads with MiXCR, one row per CDR3 protein. The sample carries some 54,000 distinct CDR3 sequences, about 18% recorded once. This sample comprised CD8+ T cells from cultured PBMCs, obtained from culture after CMV antigen stimulation. The receptor comes from a human donor in good health (CMV status not recorded). Some clones in this sample may be carry-over from other donors' samples. This chain joins TRBV19 and TRBJ2-2; D not certain. For the CDR3, the DNA is TGTGCCACCACGAACACCGGGGAGCTGTTTTTT. Translated, it gives CATTNTGELFF.